These 10 T cell receptor beta chains were all obtained from the same sample, sequenced in a study of blood T cell repertoires in COVID-19. The table came from immunoSEQ multiplex PCR; TCRdb's copy has only in-frame clones and leaves some out. The profile covers around 100,000 clones, with approximately 85% appearing a single time and about 5% taken by the ten largest. Sequencing was carried out using peripheral blood. Receptors were obtained from a man in his 60s with acute or convalescent COVID-19.

This chain links TRBV6-5 with TRBJ2-1; D may be TRBD2 (6 bases). V gave up 11 bases and J gave up 6 bases, with 23 bases separating them. The germline V gene encodes CDR1 MNHEY and CDR2 SVGAGI. This CDR3 is built from 15 residues. The CDR3 nucleotides read TGTGCCGTTCTCCGGGGGATCGGTAGTGGCAATGAGCAGTTCTTC. Translating gives CAVLRGIGSGNEQFF.

The count of this clone is one. The J gene is TRBJ2-4, the V gene TRBV11-2, with TRBD2 matching over 12 bases. The CDR3 totals 17 residues. The germline V gene has CDR1 SGHAT and CDR2 FQNNGV. After removal of 7 bases from V and 3 bases from J, the junction contained 10 bases not matched to a gene. CDR3 amino acids: CASNGLAGGAGKNIQYF. In DNA form, the CDR3 reads TGTGCCAGCAATGGGCTAGCGGGGGGGGCCGGCAAAAACATTCAGTACTTC.

The J gene is TRBJ1-3, the V gene TRBV6-6; D not certain. The germline V gene has CDR1 MNHNY and CDR2 SVGAGI (reference sequence). Trimming removed 6 bases from V and 2 bases from J, with 8 bases in between. The CDR3 has 13 amino acids. CDR3 in DNA: TGTGCCAGCAGCCGCGGTGCTGGAAACACCATATATTTT. This gives the protein CASSRGAGNTIYF.

The rearrangement joins TRBV19 to TRBJ2-3; the D is unclear. Germline V gives CDR1 LNHDA, CDR2 SQIVND (reference sequence). CDR3 length equals 11 residues. Trimming shortened V by 7 bases and J by 3 bases, and 5 bases separated the two germline ends. The CDR3 bases are TGTGCCAGTATGGAGACAGATACGCAGTATTTT. It is translated as CASMETDTQYF.

The rearrangement links TRBV28 to TRBJ2-3; D remains ambiguous. The V end lost 4 bases, the J end lost 6 bases, and 5 bases lay between the germline ends. Germline V lookup: CDR1 MDHEN, CDR2 SYDVKM. CDR3 size: 11 residues. The CDR3 loop is CASSSEDTQYF. CDR3 nucleotide sequence: TGTGCCAGCAGTTCGGAGGATACGCAGTATTTT.

The chain recombines TRBV20-1 with TRBJ1-1, with a possible D match to TRBD1 (5 bases). V was trimmed by 2 bases and J by 9 bases, leaving 7 bases between them. Germline CDR1 and CDR2: DFQATT and SNEGSKA (reference sequence). There are 10 residues in the CDR3. CDR3 sequence reads: CSARTDKAFF. DNA of the CDR3: TGCAGTGCTAGAACGGACAAAGCTTTCTTT.

This chain links TRBV11-2 with TRBJ1-1; D gene unclear. Trimming took off 3 bases at V and 1 base at J, with 9 bases between the two ends. CDR1 and CDR2 from the germline V gene are SGHAT and FQNNGV. This CDR3 has 14 residues. CDR3 loop: CASSFLHPNTEAFF. The CDR3 nucleotides are TGTGCCAGCAGCTTTTTACACCCGAACACTGAAGCTTTCTTT.

V is TRBV7-8 and J is TRBJ2-5; tentative D call: TRBD1 (6 bases). The CDR3 spans 13 residues. The germline CDR1 and CDR2 sequences are SGHVS and FQNEAQ. Trimming removed 4 bases from V and 0 bases from J, with 6 bases in between. The DNA for the CDR3 is TGTGCCAGCAGCTGGACAGACCAAGAGACCCAGTACTTC. Translation: CASSWTDQETQYF.

This rearrangement joins TRBV5-8 to TRBJ1-2; 7 bases are a match to TRBD1. The trim removed 3 bases at V and 0 bases at J, leaving 2 bases unmatched. Germline V lookup: CDR1 SGHTS, CDR2 YDEGEE. This CDR3 has 14 amino acids. CDR3 residues: CASSWDSSNYGYTF. The CDR3 nucleotides read TGTGCCAGCAGCTGGGACAGTTCTAACTATGGCTACACCTTC.

The chain recombines TRBV4-3 with TRBJ1-2; 8 bases line up with TRBD1. This CDR3 is 18 amino acids long. V lost 0 bases to trimming and J lost 4 bases; unmatched junction nucleotides: 13. Germline V gives CDR1 LGHNA, CDR2 YSLEER. CDR3 in amino acids: CASSQDLGDRPRGYGYTF. The CDR3 bases are TGCGCCAGCAGCCAAGATCTTGGGGACAGGCCCCGGGGCTATGGCTACACCTTC.